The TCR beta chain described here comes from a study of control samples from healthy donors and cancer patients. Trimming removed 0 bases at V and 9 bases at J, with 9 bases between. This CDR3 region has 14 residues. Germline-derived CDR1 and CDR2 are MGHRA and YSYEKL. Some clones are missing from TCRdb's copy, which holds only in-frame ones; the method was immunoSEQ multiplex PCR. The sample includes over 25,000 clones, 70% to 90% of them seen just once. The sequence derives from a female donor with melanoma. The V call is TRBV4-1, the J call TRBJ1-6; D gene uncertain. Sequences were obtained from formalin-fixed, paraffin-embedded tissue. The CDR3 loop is CASSQDLVGSPLHF. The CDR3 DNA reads TGCGCCAGCAGCCAAGATCTTGTAGGTTCACCCCTCCACTTT.